A selection of T cell receptor beta chains follows, all from one sample in a study of CD8 T cells in ankylosing spondylitis. TCRdb processed the 5' RACE reads anew with MiXCR; each CDR3 protein has one entry. The sample holds 200,000 to 300,000 distinct CDR3 sequences, 20% to 30% seen once. The sequencing input was blood, either unsorted or a sorted T cell fraction (not recorded which). The receptors were sampled from a male donor with ankylosing spondylitis or in good health (not recorded which). The CDR3 runs from the conserved cysteine through the conserved F or W. The D gene is left open where the match is weak. Size is omitted from some rows. Given values are once, few, many or a class for expanded clones.

clone_size: .; d_call: .; v_call: TRBV20-1; j_call: TRBJ2-1; cdr3_nt: TGCAGTGCTAGTTGGTCAGGTAGGGATGAGCAGTTCTTC; cdr3_aa: CSASWSGRDEQFF
clone_size: few; d_call: .; v_call: TRBV24-1; j_call: TRBJ2-3; cdr3_nt: TGTGCCACCACTCCAGGAGACAGCACAGATACGCAGTATTTT; cdr3_aa: CATTPGDSTDTQYF
clone_size: few; d_call: TRBD1; v_call: TRBV10-3; j_call: TRBJ2-7; cdr3_nt: TGTGCCATCAGGGACAGGGGAGATGAGCAGTACTTC; cdr3_aa: CAIRDRGDEQYF
clone_size: few; d_call: .; v_call: TRBV5-5; j_call: TRBJ2-7; cdr3_nt: TGTGCCAGCAGCTTTTATGGGGCCGAGCAGTACTTC; cdr3_aa: CASSFYGAEQYF
clone_size: many; d_call: .; v_call: TRBV20-1; j_call: TRBJ2-7; cdr3_nt: TGCAGTGCTCTCCGCCTCGGAGAGCAGTACTTC; cdr3_aa: CSALRLGEQYF
clone_size: .; d_call: .; v_call: TRBV25-1; j_call: TRBJ1-1; cdr3_nt: TGTGCCAGCAGTGATAGTCGGTTGGGGTACACTGAAGCTTTCTTT; cdr3_aa: CASSDSRLGYTEAFF
clone_size: .; d_call: .; v_call: TRBV10-1; j_call: TRBJ1-4; cdr3_nt: TGCGCCAGCAGTGAGACTGGAGCTAATGAAAAACTGTTTTTT; cdr3_aa: CASSETGANEKLFF
clone_size: few; d_call: .; v_call: TRBV12-3/TRBV12-4; j_call: TRBJ2-1; cdr3_nt: TGTGCCAGCAGTTCCAGGGTATCCGGGTACAATGAGCAGTTCTTC; cdr3_aa: CASSSRVSGYNEQFF
clone_size: few; d_call: .; v_call: TRBV7-9; j_call: TRBJ1-3; cdr3_nt: TGTGCCAGCAGCGCCGCCAGTGACAGAACAGGAAACACCATATATTTT; cdr3_aa: CASSAASDRTGNTIYF
clone_size: .; d_call: .; v_call: TRBV12-3/TRBV12-4; j_call: TRBJ2-1; cdr3_nt: TGTGCCAGCAGTTTACGGACGCGGGGAAAGGACCCCAATGAGCAGTTCTTC; cdr3_aa: CASSLRTRGKDPNEQFF
clone_size: many; d_call: .; v_call: TRBV24-1; j_call: TRBJ2-3; cdr3_nt: TGTGCCACCAGTGAAAGGGCGGGGGCGGCTTATACGCAGTATTTT; cdr3_aa: CATSERAGAAYTQYF
clone_size: .; d_call: .; v_call: TRBV20-1; j_call: TRBJ1-2; cdr3_nt: TGCAGTGCTAGGGACAGCGCATATGGCTACACCTTC; cdr3_aa: CSARDSAYGYTF
clone_size: .; d_call: TRBD1; v_call: TRBV20-1; j_call: TRBJ2-5; cdr3_nt: TGCAGTGCACCTCTGGACAGGCAAGAGACCCAGTACTTC; cdr3_aa: CSAPLDRQETQYF
clone_size: many; d_call: .; v_call: TRBV20-1; j_call: TRBJ1-2; cdr3_nt: TGCAGTGCTAGAGATTTTGGGACAAGGGGTGATTATGGCTACACCTTC; cdr3_aa: CSARDFGTRGDYGYTF
clone_size: few; d_call: TRBD1; v_call: TRBV20-1; j_call: TRBJ1-2; cdr3_nt: TGCAGTGCTAGGAGAGATGATGCAGGGGGCGATGGCTACACCTTC; cdr3_aa: CSARRDDAGGDGYTF
clone_size: few; d_call: TRBD1; v_call: TRBV20-1; j_call: TRBJ2-5; cdr3_nt: TGCAGTGCTAGAGATCGGCTCAGGGGGACAGAAGAGACCCAGTACTTC; cdr3_aa: CSARDRLRGTEETQYF
clone_size: few; d_call: TRBD1; v_call: TRBV20-1; j_call: TRBJ1-2; cdr3_nt: TGCAGTGCTAGAGGACAGGGAACTAACTATGGCTACACCTTC; cdr3_aa: CSARGQGTNYGYTF
clone_size: few; d_call: TRBD1; v_call: TRBV20-1; j_call: TRBJ2-7; cdr3_nt: TGCAGTGCTACCGGGACAGGGAATTTTCACCTGGACGAGCAGTACTTC; cdr3_aa: CSATGTGNFHLDEQYF
clone_size: .; d_call: TRBD2; v_call: TRBV20-1; j_call: TRBJ2-5; cdr3_nt: TGCAGTGCCTCTCTCAGCGGGGGGTCTAAAGAGACCCAGTACTTC; cdr3_aa: CSASLSGGSKETQYF
clone_size: .; d_call: .; v_call: TRBV6-1; j_call: TRBJ2-4; cdr3_nt: TGTGCCAGCAGTGAAGTTAACATTCAGTACTTC; cdr3_aa: CASSEVNIQYF
clone_size: many; d_call: .; v_call: TRBV4-1; j_call: TRBJ2-7; cdr3_nt: TGCGCCAGCAGCCAAGTCCCTTTGGGGGAGCAGTACTTC; cdr3_aa: CASSQVPLGEQYF
clone_size: few; d_call: .; v_call: TRBV20-1; j_call: TRBJ1-6; cdr3_nt: TGCAGTGCTAGAACGGTGCAAAATTCACCCCTCCACTTT; cdr3_aa: CSARTVQNSPLHF
clone_size: .; d_call: TRBD1; v_call: TRBV4-2; j_call: TRBJ2-7; cdr3_nt: TGTGCCAGCAGCCGAGACAGGGGGCGTTGGGAGCAGTACTTC; cdr3_aa: CASSRDRGRWEQYF
clone_size: many; d_call: .; v_call: TRBV20-1; j_call: TRBJ2-7; cdr3_nt: TGCAGTGCCGGTGGGCCCGGGGGCTACGAGCAGTACTTC; cdr3_aa: CSAGGPGGYEQYF
clone_size: few; d_call: TRBD2; v_call: TRBV12-3/TRBV12-4; j_call: TRBJ2-7; cdr3_nt: TGTGCCAGCAGTTTAGGCAGGGAGGGGTCCTACGAGCAGTACTTC; cdr3_aa: CASSLGREGSYEQYF
clone_size: many; d_call: TRBD1; v_call: TRBV5-4; j_call: TRBJ2-5; cdr3_nt: TGTGCCAGCAGCCCTAATCCGGGACAGGGGGCAGAGACCCAGTACTTC; cdr3_aa: CASSPNPGQGAETQYF
clone_size: few; d_call: .; v_call: TRBV10-3; j_call: TRBJ2-3; cdr3_nt: TGTGCCATCAGGTCGGGAGAAGGCGATACGCAGTATTTT; cdr3_aa: CAIRSGEGDTQYF
clone_size: many; d_call: TRBD2; v_call: TRBV7-3; j_call: TRBJ2-2; cdr3_nt: TGTGCCAGCAGCTTGCTAGCGGGGGCGACCGGGGAGCTGTTTTTT; cdr3_aa: CASSLLAGATGELFF
clone_size: few; d_call: .; v_call: TRBV24-1; j_call: TRBJ2-1; cdr3_nt: TGTGCCACCAGCCGGGACACGCAGGATGAGCAGTTCTTC; cdr3_aa: CATSRDTQDEQFF
clone_size: many; d_call: .; v_call: TRBV20-1; j_call: TRBJ1-1; cdr3_nt: TGCAGTGCTAGATCCGATGCCACCCGGGGCGGCACTGAAGCTTTCTTT; cdr3_aa: CSARSDATRGGTEAFF
clone_size: .; d_call: .; v_call: TRBV3-1; j_call: TRBJ2-1; cdr3_nt: TGTGCCAGCAGCCCCGGGGGCATCCTGGGAGGCGAGCAGTTCTTC; cdr3_aa: CASSPGGILGGEQFF
clone_size: .; d_call: .; v_call: TRBV21-1; j_call: TRBJ2-7; cdr3_nt: TGTGCCAGCAGCAACCGGGACAGGGGGCGGCCCACTGAGCAGTACTTC; cdr3_aa: CASSNRDRGRPTEQYF
clone_size: .; d_call: .; v_call: TRBV2; j_call: TRBJ2-4; cdr3_nt: TGTGCCAGCAAGGTGGGAGTCGAAAACATTCAGTACTTC; cdr3_aa: CASKVGVENIQYF
clone_size: many; d_call: .; v_call: TRBV29-1; j_call: TRBJ2-7; cdr3_nt: TGCAGCGTTGCTGGATTTCGGGAGCAGTACTTC; cdr3_aa: CSVAGFREQYF
clone_size: many; d_call: TRBD2; v_call: TRBV24-1; j_call: TRBJ2-1; cdr3_nt: TGTGCCATCCGGGGCGGGGGGGGATACAATGAGCAGTTCTTC; cdr3_aa: CAIRGGGGYNEQFF
clone_size: few; d_call: .; v_call: TRBV20-1; j_call: TRBJ2-5; cdr3_nt: TGCAGTGCAACCCCCTCTCTGGATCGCCAAGAGACCCAGTACTTC; cdr3_aa: CSATPSLDRQETQYF
clone_size: .; d_call: .; v_call: TRBV5-1; j_call: TRBJ2-3; cdr3_nt: TGCGCCAGCAGCTTGCCCAGAACAGATACGCAGTATTTT; cdr3_aa: CASSLPRTDTQYF
clone_size: few; d_call: .; v_call: TRBV4-2; j_call: TRBJ2-7; cdr3_nt: TGTGCCAGCAGCCAAGATACTTCACGGGGTTACGAGCAGTACTTC; cdr3_aa: CASSQDTSRGYEQYF
clone_size: .; d_call: .; v_call: TRBV6-1; j_call: TRBJ2-7; cdr3_nt: TGTGCCAGCAGTGAAGGTGGGAAGGGCGAGCAGTACTTC; cdr3_aa: CASSEGGKGEQYF
clone_size: .; d_call: .; v_call: TRBV10-3; j_call: TRBJ2-2; cdr3_nt: TGTGCCATCAGTGATCAGGGGATCGGGGAGCTGTTTTTT; cdr3_aa: CAISDQGIGELFF
clone_size: many; d_call: .; v_call: TRBV7-8; j_call: TRBJ1-1; cdr3_nt: TGTGCCAGCAGCTTATCACCCCTCCCGAACACTGAAGCTTTCTTT; cdr3_aa: CASSLSPLPNTEAFF
clone_size: few; d_call: .; v_call: TRBV5-4; j_call: TRBJ2-1; cdr3_nt: TGTGCCAGTACACAGGAGGGGGATGAGCAGTTCTTC; cdr3_aa: CASTQEGDEQFF
clone_size: many; d_call: .; v_call: TRBV10-3; j_call: TRBJ1-2; cdr3_nt: TGTGCCATCACCGACCGGGAAGGGGGCTACACCTTC; cdr3_aa: CAITDREGGYTF